Each of the 32 T cell receptor beta chains below was sequenced from the same sample in a study of cytomegalovirus exposure and HLA in healthy donors (dated by TCRdb to 2015 to 2018). Library generation was performed with the immunoSEQ multiplex PCR assay. A mixture of 60 forward primers for TCR Vbeta segments and 13 reverse primers for TCR Jbeta segments was used in the multiplex PCR. The source is immuneACCESS, and TCRdb retained only in-frame sequences with V and J called. Part of the clones is not carried over; for the studies checked, unresolved V genes explain less than half of this, and the remainder is unexplained. The sample table records roughly 140,000 clones; approximately 86% of these occur just once. The ten largest clones add up to under 8.5% of the sample. Sequencing was done on a sample of PBMCs. The receptors stem from a woman aged 50 to 65 in good health and CMV-seropositive.

This clone has only one observation. The rearrangement uses TRBV29-1 and TRBJ1-5, with 8 bases aligning to TRBD1. After removal of 8 bases from V and 2 bases from J, the junction contained 17 bases not matched to a gene. The CDR3 has 17 residues. Germline-derived CDR1 and CDR2 are SQVTM and ANQGSEA. The CDR3 is CSSSPHRGSKGNQPQHF. DNA of the CDR3: TGCAGCTCCAGCCCGCACAGGGGGAGTAAGGGCAATCAGCCCCAGCATTTT.

The V and J genes are TRBV9 and TRBJ1-2; 7 positions agree with TRBD1. This CDR3 is 14 amino acids long. Trimming cost V 3 bases and J 3 bases; bases outside gene matches: 5. Germline V gives CDR1 SGDLS, CDR2 YYNGEE. The CDR3 here is CASSGDRKDYGYTF. CDR3 coding DNA: TGTGCCAGCAGCGGGGACAGAAAGGACTATGGCTACACCTTC.

This clone showed up just once. This chain uses TRBV7-9 with TRBJ1-4, with D maybe TRBD1 (5 bases). V gave up 2 bases and J gave up 4 bases, with 14 bases separating them. CDR1 is SEHNR, CDR2 FQNEAQ, per germline (reference sequence). This CDR3 is built from 16 residues. The CDR3 is CASSLYSGQVNEKLFF. The CDR3 DNA follows: TGTGCCAGCAGCTTATACTCAGGGCAGGTTAATGAAAAACTGTTTTTT.

This clone was seen only a few times. The chain couples TRBV9 to TRBJ2-6; a possible D gene is TRBD1 (6 bases). The CDR3 covers 15 residues. Looked up from germline, CDR1 is SGDLS and CDR2 is YYNGEE. The V and J ends lost 0 bases and 2 bases respectively, with 6 bases between them. As DNA, the CDR3 is TGTGCCAGCAGCGTAGGGGGGCCTGGGGCCAACGTCCTGACTTTC. Amino acid sequence: CASSVGGPGANVLTF.

The rearrangement links TRBV27 to TRBJ2-3; D is uncertain. This CDR3 has 15 amino acids. Looked up from germline, CDR1 is MNHEY and CDR2 is SMNVEV (reference sequence). V lost 2 bases and J 2 bases, leaving 11 bases between the germline ends. The CDR3: CASSLEAPLTDTQYF. The CDR3 nucleotides are TGTGCCAGCAGTTTAGAGGCTCCCCTCACAGATACGCAGTATTTT.

The rearrangement links TRBV5-1 to TRBJ2-7, with D possibly matching TRBD2 (6 bases). Germline CDR1 and CDR2: SGHRS and YFSETQ. The CDR3 has 14 amino acids. Trimming took off 1 base at V and 6 bases at J, with 14 bases between the two ends. The DNA of the CDR3 is TGCGCCAGCAGCTTGAGACTAGAGGGTCGCGAGCAGTACTTC. Translated: CASSLRLEGREQYF.

The chain is built from TRBV19 and TRBJ2-2; possibly TRBD2 for D (5 bases). Germline CDR1 and CDR2: LNHDA and SQIVND (reference sequence). The CDR3 is 19 amino acids. V was clipped by 2 bases and J by 1 base, with 20 bases between them. CDR3 loop: CASSILMFGGHRNTGELFF. The CDR3 region has the DNA TGTGCCAGTAGTATACTTATGTTTGGCGGGCACCGGAACACCGGGGAGCTGTTTTTT.

This clone was observed a handful of times. This CDR3 reads CASSLGANTEAFF. The DNA of the CDR3 is TGTGCCAGCAGCTTGGGGGCGAACACTGAAGCTTTCTTT. The genes are TRBV5-6 and TRBJ1-1, with no clear D. The V gene lost 0 bases and the J gene lost 1 base, with 4 bases spanning the gap. CDR3 length: 13 residues. From germline, CDR1 is SGHDT and CDR2 YYEEEE.

This chain connects TRBV4-1 to TRBJ1-2; 12 bases fit TRBD1. Germline V CDR1 and CDR2: MGHRA, YSYEKL. The ends lost 1 base at V and 8 bases at J; junction bases unmatched: 5. CDR3 length: 15 amino acids. CDR3 in DNA: TGCGCCAGCAGCCAAGCGGGACAGGGGGCGCGAGGCTACACCTTC. This codes for CASSQAGQGARGYTF.

This clone was counted only a few times. This sequence joins TRBV6-1 and TRBJ1-1; 9 nucleotides line up with TRBD1. V shed 1 base, J shed 6 bases, and the junction held 6 bases outside the gene matches. The CDR3 is 15 amino acids. Germline V lookup: CDR1 MNHNS, CDR2 SASEGT. DNA of the CDR3: TGTGCCAGCAGTGAAGGAGGGACAGGGACTTCTGAAGCTTTCTTT. This translates into CASSEGGTGTSEAFF.

The chain's CDR3 is CSVEDKGQNEKLFF. The CDR3 region has the DNA TGCAGCGTTGAAGATAAGGGACAGAATGAAAAACTGTTTTTT. The chain uses TRBV29-1 and TRBJ1-4; 7 nucleotides match TRBD1. This CDR3 comprises 14 residues. V was pared by 0 bases and J by 5 bases, with 3 bases of the junction left unmatched. CDR1 SQVTM and CDR2 ANQGSEA come from the germline V gene.

The CDR3 DNA reads TGTGCCAGCAGCTTGTACGGGGGGGGATCTGGGGCCAACGTCCTGACTTTC. Its translation: CASSLYGGGSGANVLTF. The V call is TRBV5-4, the J call TRBJ2-6, with TRBD2 identical over 8 bases. Losses at the gene ends were 1 base for V and 1 base for J; bases not matched to a gene: 4. This CDR3 has 17 residues. The germline V gene encodes CDR1 SGHNT and CDR2 YYREEE (reference sequence). Together with reference TRBV5-4 and TRBJ2-6, the CDR3 gives the full variable domain: ETGVTQSPTHLIKTRGQQVTLRCSSQSGHNTVSWYQQALGQGPQFIFQYYREEENGRGNFPPRFSGLQFPNYSSELNVNALELDDSALYLCASSLYGGGSGANVLTFGAGSRLTVL.

The chain has TRBV5-1 and TRBJ2-3, with TRBD2 identical over 10 bases. The CDR3 consists of 14 residues. Unmatched junction bases numbered 2, after V lost 5 bases and J lost 2 bases. Per germline, CDR1 SGHRS and CDR2 YFSETQ. DNA of the CDR3: TGCGCCAGCAGGCTAGCGGGGGCCACAGATACGCAGTATTTT. Translated, it gives CASRLAGATDTQYF. Filled out from reference TRBV5-1 and TRBJ2-3, the complete variable domain reads KAGVTQTPRYLIKTRGQQVTLSCSPISGHRSVSWYQQTPGQGLQFLFEYFSETQRNKGNFPGRFSGRQFSNSRSEMNVSTLELGDSALYLCASRLAGATDTQYFGPGTRLTVL.

The rearrangement joins TRBV30 to TRBJ1-1; possibly TRBD1 for D (5 bases). V was clipped by 0 bases and J by 0 bases, with 8 bases between them. Germline lookup yields CDR1 GTSNPN and CDR2 SVGIG (reference sequence). This CDR3 is built from 14 residues. This chain's CDR3 is CAWSVQGMNTEAFF. The DNA of the CDR3 is TGTGCCTGGAGTGTTCAGGGAATGAACACTGAAGCTTTCTTT. Together with reference TRBV30 and TRBJ1-1, the CDR3 gives the full variable domain: SQTIHQWPATLVQPVGSPLSLECTVEGTSNPNLYWYRQAAGRGLQLLFYSVGIGQISSEVPQNLSASRPQDRQFILSSKKLLLSDSGFYLCAWSVQGMNTEAFFGQGTRLTVV.

V usage is TRBV18 and J usage is TRBJ2-2; D might be TRBD2 (6 bases). The germline gives CDR1 KGHSH, CDR2 LQKENI. V gave up 6 bases and J gave up 1 base, with 15 bases separating them. The CDR3 sequence is 16 residues long. CDR3 region: CASSPGGNLNTGELFF. CDR3 bases: TGTGCCAGCTCGCCCGGGGGTAACCTGAACACCGGGGAGCTGTTTTTT.

This chain links TRBV4-3 with TRBJ1-5; D gene ambiguous. This CDR3 comprises 17 residues. In germline, CDR1 is LGHNA, CDR2 YSLEER. The germline V and J ends were trimmed by 0 bases and 0 bases, with 12 bases remaining between them. The CDR3 reads CASSQDVRGSSNQPQHF. CDR3 nucleotide sequence: TGCGCCAGCAGCCAAGATGTCAGAGGCTCTAGCAATCAGCCCCAGCATTTT.

The rearrangement links TRBV4-1 to TRBJ1-2; a possible D gene is TRBD1 (5 bases). In germline, CDR1 is MGHRA, CDR2 YSYEKL. The CDR3 consists of 13 residues. V lost 0 bases to trimming and J lost 8 bases, with 10 bases between them. The CDR3 DNA sequence: TGCGCCAGCAGCCAAGACCCGGACACCGGCTACACCTTC. Protein: CASSQDPDTGYTF.

This rearrangement joins TRBV4-2 to TRBJ1-4; 8 bases line up with TRBD1. The trim removed 2 bases at V and 4 bases at J, leaving 3 bases unmatched. The germline gives CDR1 LGHNA, CDR2 YNFKEQ. The CDR3 is made up of 15 amino acids. The CDR3 bases are TGTGCCAGCAGCCAAACAGGGGGGGATAATGAAAAACTGTTTTTT. Its translation is CASSQTGGDNEKLFF.

The rearrangement uses TRBV4-3 and TRBJ2-7; no firm D call. Germline-derived CDR1 and CDR2 are LGHNA and YSLEER. Trimming pared 0 bases from V and 4 bases from J, leaving 16 bases between. The CDR3 length is 16 residues. The CDR3 sequence: CASSQELGPSIYEQYF. As DNA, the CDR3 is TGCGCCAGCAGCCAAGAATTGGGCCCTTCAATTTACGAGCAGTACTTC.

Only one count was recorded for this clone. The chain uses TRBV10-3 and TRBJ2-7; D is ambiguous. V dropped 4 bases and J dropped 5 bases, with 12 bases sitting between them. The CDR3 has 13 residues. Germline V gene data show CDR1 as ENHRY and CDR2 as SYGVKD. Here the CDR3 DNA reads TGTGCCATCAGTGGGCCCTTACCCCACGAGCAGTACTTC. Protein product: CAISGPLPHEQYF.

The chain uses TRBV30 and TRBJ1-1; TRBD1 is a possible D gene (5 bases). V lost 1 base to trimming and J lost 8 bases, with 8 bases between them. The CDR3 covers 11 residues. Germline V gene data show CDR1 as GTSNPN and CDR2 as SVGIG (reference sequence). Written as DNA, the CDR3 is TGTGCCTGGAGTGAGGCAGGGGAAGCTTTCTTT. Translation gives CAWSEAGEAFF.

The rearrangement joins TRBV7-8 to TRBJ2-3; TRBD2 matches at 15 bases. The CDR3 covers 17 residues. Germline-derived CDR1 and CDR2 are SGHVS and FQNEAQ. J was trimmed by 1 base and V by 5 bases; bases with no gene match: 4. The CDR3 nucleotides are TGTGCCAGCAGCCTAAGGACTAGCGGGGGGGGCACAGATACGCAGTATTTT. Its protein is CASSLRTSGGGTDTQYF.

V is TRBV29-1 and J is TRBJ2-7; no clear D gene. Germline V lookup: CDR1 SQVTM, CDR2 ANQGSEA. The CDR3 contains 13 residues. V gave up 2 bases and J gave up 4 bases, with 12 bases separating them. CDR3 in DNA: TGCAGCGTTGAACAAGGAGCCGGGTACGAGCAGTACTTC. It specifies CSVEQGAGYEQYF.

The chain's CDR3 is CASSLERGNSYNEQFF. DNA of the CDR3: TGTGCCAGCAGCTTAGAGCGGGGGAACTCCTACAATGAGCAGTTCTTC. The chain carries TRBV11-1 and TRBJ2-1; 8 bases align to TRBD2. Trimming took 1 base from V and 0 from J; bases not matched to a gene: 2. The length of the CDR3 is 16 residues. Germline assignment: CDR1 SGHAT and CDR2 FQDESV (reference sequence).

The chain carries TRBV9 and TRBJ2-2; tentatively, D is TRBD2 (6 bases). Germline V gene data show CDR1 as SGDLS and CDR2 as YYNGEE. Trimming pared 4 bases from V and 10 bases from J, leaving 17 bases between. This CDR3 contains 14 residues. The CDR3 is CASSSVSGGVELFF. In DNA form, the CDR3 reads TGTGCCAGCAGCTCTGTTAGCGGCGGGGTGGAGCTGTTTTTT. The complete variable domain, with remaining parts taken from reference TRBV9 and TRBJ2-2, reads DSGVTQTPKHLITATGQRVTLRCSPRSGDLSVYWYQQSLDQGLQFLIQYYNGEERAKGNILERFSAQQFPDLHSELNLSSLELGDSALYFCASSSVSGGVELFFGEGSRLTVL.

This clone was observed a single time. The chain employs TRBV9 and TRBJ1-1; a possible D gene is TRBD1 (5 bases). The CDR3 extends over 15 amino acids. Germline values: CDR1 SGDLS, CDR2 YYNGEE. The ends were cut back, 3 bases at V and 2 bases at J, with 14 bases in the middle. CDR3 coding DNA: TGTGCCAGCAGCGGAAAAGGGGCCTTAAACACTGAAGCTTTCTTT. Amino acids: CASSGKGALNTEAFF.

The CDR3 sequence: CASSSAARLNYGYTF. CDR3 sequence (DNA): TGTGCCAGCAGCTCCGCGGCCCGACTGAACTATGGCTACACCTTC. This chain joins TRBV7-2 and TRBJ1-2, with D uncertain. V gave up 4 bases and J gave up 2 bases, with 14 bases separating them. The CDR3 is 15 residues long. Germline V gene sequence: CDR1 SGHTA, CDR2 FQGNSA.

The chain couples TRBV29-1 to TRBJ1-2; D is perhaps TRBD1 (6 bases). Trimming took off 3 bases at V and 7 bases at J, with 18 bases between the two ends. Germline V lookup: CDR1 SQVTM, CDR2 ANQGSEA. The CDR3 is made up of 14 amino acids. The CDR3 is CSVDDIGGGSGYTF. The CDR3 DNA reads as TGCAGCGTTGACGATATCGGGGGCGGGAGTGGCTACACCTTC.

This clone was seen only once. V and J are TRBV6-5 and TRBJ1-1; TRBD1 aligns across 8 bases. Unmatched junction bases numbered 5, after V lost 5 bases and J lost 0 bases. Germline CDR1 is MNHEY and CDR2 is SVGAGI. The CDR3 length is 15 residues. In nucleotides, the CDR3 is TGTGCCAGCAGTCTGACAGGGGCGATGAACACTGAAGCTTTCTTT. It specifies CASSLTGAMNTEAFF.

The CDR3 nucleotides read TGTGCCAGCAGTCCCCTAGGGGGCTCCTACAATGAGCAGTTCTTC. This gives the protein CASSPLGGSYNEQFF. This chain connects TRBV27 to TRBJ2-1; D possibly corresponds to TRBD1 (6 bases). V was cut by 5 bases and J by 0 bases, with 11 bases left in between. Germline V gives CDR1 MNHEY, CDR2 SMNVEV (reference sequence). This CDR3 has 15 amino acids.

J is TRBJ2-2 and V is TRBV2, with 7 bases aligning to TRBD1. The V and J ends lost 3 bases and 5 bases, in that order; junction bases with no gene match: 6. Germline V gives CDR1 SNHLY, CDR2 FYNNEI. This CDR3 region has 15 residues. Written as DNA, the CDR3 is TGTGCCAGCAGTGAGTCGGACAGGCCAACCGGGGAGCTGTTTTTT. Its translation: CASSESDRPTGELFF.

The chain recombines TRBV7-2 with TRBJ2-3, with 9 nucleotides matching TRBD1. Germline CDR1 SGHTA, CDR2 FQGNSA. V was clipped by 3 bases and J by 4 bases; unmatched bases: 5. This CDR3 comprises 15 residues. CDR3 in amino acids: CASSLTRDRADTQYF. DNA for the CDR3: TGTGCCAGCAGCTTGACCCGGGACAGGGCAGATACGCAGTATTTT.